This T cell receptor beta chain was identified in a study of vaccination effects on CD4 cells after COVID-19. Overall study findings and caveats: Clones from infection and from vaccination both contracted markedly late after vaccination.

This clone has a single count. Its specificity is unknown. ViraFEST expansion of antigen-specific CD4+ T cells with viral peptide pools preceded sequencing. Upon completion of around ten days in culture, CD4+ T cells were isolated. The germline V gene encodes CDR1 LNHDA and CDR2 SQIVND (reference sequence). The length of the CDR3 is 16 residues. V lost 2 bases and J lost 4; bases outside the gene matches: 3. Data came from immunoSEQ multiplex PCR; TCRdb stores just in-frame clones and leaves some out. The data contain about 54,000 clones, roughly 80% of them singletons. The specimen was CD4+ T cells from PBMCs cultured with HCoV-229E spike peptides, collected before COVID-19 vaccination. This chain links TRBV19 with TRBJ2-1; 12 positions match TRBD2. The source is a human donor who received a COVID-19 vaccine. CDR3: CASSILAGGSYNEQFF. DNA for the CDR3: TGTGCCAGTAGTATACTAGCGGGGGGGAGTTACAATGAGCAGTTCTTC.